The next 27 T cell receptor beta chains were all read from a single sample in a study of T cells after yellow fever vaccination. TCRdb re-called the 5' RACE reads through MiXCR, storing one row per CDR3 protein. The sample shows some 240,000 distinct CDR3 sequences, under 3.5% of them seen only once. The specimen comprised CD4+ T cells sorted from PBMCs, sampled 10 days after the yellow fever booster vaccination. The receptors stem from a man aged 18 to 35 who received the YFV17D yellow fever vaccine.

This clonotype was seen a few times. The chain is built from TRBV7-8 and TRBJ2-7; 7 bases line up with TRBD1. J was trimmed by 0 bases and V by 6 bases; bases with no gene match: 2. Germline loops: CDR1 SGHVS, CDR2 FQNEAQ. CDR3 size: 13 residues. CDR3 bases: TGTGCCAGCAGGGGACAGAGCTCCTACGAGCAGTACGTC. Its protein is CASRGQSSYEQYV.

The rearrangement joins TRBV4-3 to TRBJ2-7, with no clear D. This CDR3 contains 15 residues. V lost 0 bases and J lost 2, with 11 bases in between. Germline V gives CDR1 LGHNA, CDR2 YSLEER. This CDR3 is CASSQDLNRAYEQYF. The CDR3 bases are TGCGCCAGCAGCCAAGATCTAAACAGAGCCTACGAGCAGTACTTC.

The CDR3 DNA reads TGTGCCAGCAGCTCAGGACAGGGCGGGTTCGTGGGGGATGAAGCTTTCTTT. Its translation is CASSSGQGGFVGDEAFF. The chain joins TRBV7-6 to TRBJ1-1; 8 nucleotides line up with TRBD1. CDR3 length: 17 amino acids. Losses at the gene ends were 4 bases for V and 7 bases for J; bases not matched to a gene: 17. CDR1 SGHVS and CDR2 FNYEAQ come from the germline V gene. Filled out from reference TRBV7-6 and TRBJ1-1, the complete variable domain reads GAGVSQSPRYKVTKRGQDVALRCDPISGHVSLYWYRQALGQGPEFLTYFNYEAQQDKSGLPNDRFSAERPEGSISTLTIQRTEQRDSAMYRCASSSGQGGFVGDEAFFGQGTRLTVV.

The sample holds a few counts of this clonotype. J is TRBJ2-5 and V is TRBV2; D is uncertain. V was pared by 3 bases and J by 1 base, with 15 bases between. The CDR3 loop spans 16 amino acids. CDR1 and CDR2 (germline): SNHLY, FYNNEI. CDR3 loop: CASSELGRRLQETQYF. DNA for the CDR3: TGTGCCAGCAGTGAGTTGGGTCGGCGGCTCCAAGAGACCCAGTACTTC.

Ten or more counts support this clonotype. This chain joins TRBV12-5 and TRBJ2-7, with D perhaps being TRBD1 or TRBD2 (5 bases each). The germline gives CDR1 LGHNT, CDR2 FRNRAP. Trimming removed 7 bases at V and 3 bases at J, with 28 bases between. CDR3 size: 18 residues. CDR3 loop: CASAPWGGGGGMGYEQYF. The CDR3 coding sequence is TGTGCTAGTGCCCCTTGGGGCGGTGGTGGGGGAATGGGCTACGAGCAGTACTTC.

This clonotype has just a few counts. This chain links TRBV3-1 with TRBJ2-3; the D is unclear. Trimming removed 2 bases from V and 1 base from J, with 13 bases in between. Germline-derived CDR1 and CDR2 are LGHDT and YNNKEL (reference sequence). The CDR3 runs to 16 residues. Here the CDR3 DNA reads TGTGCCAGCAGCCAATCTGGTGGGCAAGGCACAGATACGCAGTATTTT. Translated: CASSQSGGQGTDTQYF.

This clonotype was recorded at least ten times. The chain is built from TRBV29-1 and TRBJ1-5; the D gene is possibly TRBD1 (5 bases). The ends were cut back, 6 bases at V and 4 bases at J, with 10 bases in the middle. Per the germline V gene, CDR1 is SQVTM and CDR2 is ANQGSEA. The CDR3 is 12 residues long. CDR3 amino acids: CSVQGGNQPQHF. CDR3 nucleotides: TGCAGCGTGCAGGGCGGGAATCAGCCCCAGCATTTT.

The sample holds a few counts of this clonotype. The chain combines TRBV5-1 with TRBJ2-5; 12 bases agree with TRBD2. J was trimmed by 3 bases and V by 0 bases; bases with no gene match: 9. Germline V gene lookup returns CDR1 SGHRS and CDR2 YFSETQ. This CDR3 has 18 amino acids. CDR3 sequence: CASSLDLPASGGEETQYF. The DNA of the CDR3 is TGCGCCAGCAGCTTGGACCTTCCGGCTAGCGGGGGGGAAGAGACCCAGTACTTC.

This clonotype was counted only a few times. The chain employs TRBV5-1 and TRBJ2-5; 7 nucleotides align to TRBD1. The CDR3 loop spans 13 amino acids. Germline CDR1 is SGHRS and CDR2 is YFSETQ. Losses at the gene ends were 5 bases for V and 5 bases for J; bases not matched to a gene: 6. As DNA, the CDR3 is TGCGCCAGCAGGGTCGACAGGGTGGAGACCCAGTACTTC. Translated: CASRVDRVETQYF.

This clonotype has at least ten counts. The chain is built from TRBV7-9 and TRBJ2-5; D might be TRBD1 or TRBD2, each matching 6 bases. The CDR3 contains 14 residues. Looked up from germline, CDR1 is SEHNR and CDR2 is FQNEAQ (reference sequence). Trimming took off 3 bases at V and 4 bases at J, with 12 bases between the two ends. DNA for the CDR3: TGTGCCAGCAGCTTTGTTGGGGGGCTAGAGACCCAGTACTTC. Amino acid sequence: CASSFVGGLETQYF.

This chain links TRBV7-8 with TRBJ2-7, with 10 bases fitting TRBD2. The CDR3 sequence is 15 residues long. CDR1 and CDR2 from the germline V gene are SGHVS and FQNEAQ. Losses at the gene ends were 3 bases for V and 5 bases for J; bases not matched to a gene: 7. The CDR3 protein is CASSFFLAGGDEQYF. The CDR3, as DNA: TGTGCCAGCAGCTTCTTTTTAGCGGGGGGAGACGAGCAGTACTTC. The full variable domain, rest sourced from reference TRBV7-8 and TRBJ2-7, is GAGVSQSPRYKVAKRGQDVALRCDPISGHVSLFWYQQALGQGPEFLTYFQNEAQLDKSGLPSDRFFAERPEGSVSTLKIQRTQQEDSAVYLCASSFFLAGGDEQYFGPGTRLTVT.

This clonotype was detected many times. The chain joins TRBV10-3 to TRBJ2-7; no reliable D call. V dropped 2 bases and J dropped 6 bases, with 14 bases sitting between them. Per germline, CDR1 ENHRY and CDR2 SYGVKD. The length of the CDR3 is 14 residues. DNA of the CDR3: TGTGCCATCAGTGAGGAGGCCAATCCAGGCGAGCAGTACTTC. Translated, it gives CAISEEANPGEQYF.

This clonotype was seen more than once but under ten times. The chain employs TRBV7-9 and TRBJ2-1, with no clear D. V was shortened by 6 bases and J by 0 bases, with 15 bases between the two germline ends. The CDR3 is 16 amino acids. Germline values: CDR1 SEHNR, CDR2 FQNEAQ (reference sequence). CDR3 in amino acids: CASRPLAQSSYNEQFF. CDR3 in DNA: TGTGCCAGCAGACCGCTTGCCCAGAGCTCCTACAATGAGCAGTTCTTC.

In this sample, this clonotype turned up a few times. V usage is TRBV5-5 and J usage is TRBJ1-6; 8 nucleotides line up with TRBD1. The CDR3 covers 16 residues. With 1 base clipped from V and 7 bases from J, the junction kept 7 bases outside the gene matches. Germline V lookup: CDR1 SGHKS, CDR2 YYEKEE (reference sequence). CDR3 region: CASSLRGQEGNSPLHF. In nucleotides, the CDR3 is TGTGCCAGCAGCTTGAGGGGACAGGAGGGGAATTCACCCCTCCACTTT.

J is TRBJ2-5 and V is TRBV7-8, with TRBD2 matching 9 bases. The CDR3 has 14 residues. Germline CDR1 SGHVS, CDR2 FQNEAQ. J gave up 5 bases and V 6 bases, and 7 bases lay outside the gene matches. CDR3 amino acids: CASRGAGGVETQYF. CDR3 coding DNA: TGTGCCAGCAGGGGAGCGGGGGGAGTGGAGACCCAGTACTTC.

The V gene is TRBV4-1, the J gene TRBJ1-5, with TRBD1 identical over 8 bases. CDR3 length: 17 amino acids. J was trimmed by 2 bases and V by 4 bases; bases with no gene match: 10. Germline CDR1 is MGHRA and CDR2 is YSYEKL. The CDR3 spells CASSRALPGGGNQPQHF. The CDR3 DNA sequence: TGCGCCAGCAGCCGAGCATTACCAGGGGGCGGCAATCAGCCCCAGCATTTT.

This clonotype was recorded at least ten times. The genes are TRBV5-5 and TRBJ2-5; possible D gene TRBD1, 6 bases. The CDR3 is made up of 13 amino acids. CDR1 SGHKS and CDR2 YYEKEE come from the germline V gene (reference sequence). Trimming removed 4 bases from V and 2 bases from J, with 9 bases in between. For the CDR3, the DNA is TGTGCCAGCAGCGCGGACAGACAAGAGACCCAGTACTTC. This encodes CASSADRQETQYF.

This rearrangement joins TRBV3-1 to TRBJ2-1; the match to TRBD1 covers 9 bases. CDR1 is LGHDT and CDR2 is YNNKEL in the germline V gene (reference sequence). The CDR3 sequence is 15 residues long. After removal of 0 bases from V and 7 bases from J, the junction contained 4 bases not matched to a gene. The CDR3 nucleotides read TGTGCCAGCAGCCAAGACTTTGACAGGGGGAATGAGCAGTTCTTC. Residues: CASSQDFDRGNEQFF.

This clonotype was picked up a small number of times. The rearrangement uses TRBV18 and TRBJ1-5; D is uncertain. Deletions cut 2 bases from V and 7 bases from J, with 6 bases between. The CDR3 is 12 residues long. Germline V gives CDR1 KGHSH, CDR2 LQKENI. Here the CDR3 reads CASSPREQPQHF. DNA of the CDR3: TGTGCCAGCTCACCAAGGGAGCAGCCCCAGCATTTT.

Many counts were recorded for this clonotype. V usage is TRBV5-1 and J usage is TRBJ2-1; unclear D gene. The CDR3 is 14 amino acids. V was cut by 4 bases and J by 3 bases, with 11 bases left in between. The V gene's germline CDR1 is SGHRS and CDR2 YFSETQ. DNA of the CDR3: TGCGCCAGCAGCCCCCCTGATGGCTACAATGAGCAGTTCTTC. It specifies CASSPPDGYNEQFF.

This clonotype was observed at least ten times. CDR3 in amino acids: CSAPLSPGNEQFF. In nucleotides, the CDR3 is TGCAGTGCTCCCCTGTCTCCCGGGAATGAGCAGTTCTTC. The chain carries TRBV20-1 and TRBJ2-1; D unclear. CDR1 DFQATT and CDR2 SNEGSKA come from the germline V gene (reference sequence). The CDR3 runs to 13 residues. V dropped 5 bases and J dropped 7 bases, with 15 bases sitting between them.

The sample holds many counts of this clonotype. This chain links TRBV10-3 with TRBJ2-5; 9 bases map to TRBD2. V shed 8 bases, J shed 5 bases, and the junction held 9 bases outside the gene matches. CDR3 length: 14 residues. CDR1 and CDR2 (germline): ENHRY, SYGVKD. The CDR3 loop is CAIRTTSGGETQYF. The CDR3, as DNA: TGTGCCATCCGAACGACTAGCGGAGGGGAGACCCAGTACTTC.

The chain combines TRBV9 with TRBJ2-3; 11 bases map to TRBD2. J lost 3 bases, V lost 4 bases, and 4 bases had no gene match. Germline V CDR1 and CDR2: SGDLS, YYNGEE. The CDR3 has 15 amino acids. For the CDR3, the DNA is TGTGCCAGCAGCCAAACTAGCGGGGGAACAGATACGCAGTATTTT. It specifies CASSQTSGGTDTQYF.

There are many counts of this clonotype. The gene calls are TRBV20-1 and TRBJ1-4; D is uncertain. Trimming removed 6 bases at V and 2 bases at J, with 10 bases between. The CDR3 covers 13 residues. Per the germline V gene, CDR1 is DFQATT and CDR2 is SNEGSKA (reference sequence). The CDR3 DNA reads TGCAGTGCCTTCACTCCTACTAATGAAAAACTGTTTTTT. It is translated as CSAFTPTNEKLFF.

This clonotype was recorded at least ten times. V gene TRBV6-5 combines with J gene TRBJ1-1, with 11 nucleotides matching TRBD1. J gave up 5 bases and V 1 base, and 3 bases lay outside the gene matches. The length of the CDR3 is 15 residues. CDR1 MNHEY and CDR2 SVGAGI come from the germline V gene. CDR3 region: CASSYYGQGATEAFF. DNA of the CDR3: TGTGCCAGCAGTTACTATGGACAGGGGGCAACTGAAGCTTTCTTT.

This clonotype was picked up many times. The chain couples TRBV5-1 to TRBJ1-1; D unresolved. Germline V lookup: CDR1 SGHRS, CDR2 YFSETQ. V lost 4 bases and J lost 0, with 7 bases in between. The CDR3 is 13 amino acids. CDR3 sequence: CASSAALNTEAFF. CDR3 DNA sequence: TGCGCCAGCAGCGCAGCGTTGAACACTGAAGCTTTCTTT.

This chain links TRBV12-3 or TRBV12-4 with TRBJ2-1; unclear D gene. Trimming took 1 base from V and 0 from J, leaving 7 bases between them. The CDR3 contains 15 residues. The CDR3 bases are TGTGCCAGCAGTTTAGAAGCAAGCTCCTACAATGAGCAGTTCTTC. Translation: CASSLEASSYNEQFF.